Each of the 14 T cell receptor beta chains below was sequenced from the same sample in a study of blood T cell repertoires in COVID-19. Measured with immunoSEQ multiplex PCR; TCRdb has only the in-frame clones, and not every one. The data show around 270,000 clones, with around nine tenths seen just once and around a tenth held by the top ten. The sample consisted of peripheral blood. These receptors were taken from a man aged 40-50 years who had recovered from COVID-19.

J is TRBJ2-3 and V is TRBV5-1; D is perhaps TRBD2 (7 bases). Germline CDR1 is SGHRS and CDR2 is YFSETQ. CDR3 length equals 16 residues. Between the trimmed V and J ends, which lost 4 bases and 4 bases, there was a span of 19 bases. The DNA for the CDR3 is TGCGCCAGCAGCAACAACAGGGTGGGGAGGGCAGATACGCAGTATTTT. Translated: CASSNNRVGRADTQYF.

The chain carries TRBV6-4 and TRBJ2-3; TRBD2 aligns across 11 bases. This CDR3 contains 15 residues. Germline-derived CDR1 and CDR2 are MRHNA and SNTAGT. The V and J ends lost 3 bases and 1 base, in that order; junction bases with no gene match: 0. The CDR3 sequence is CASSDSGGGTDTQYF. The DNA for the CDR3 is TGTGCCAGCAGTGATAGCGGGGGGGGCACAGATACGCAGTATTTT.

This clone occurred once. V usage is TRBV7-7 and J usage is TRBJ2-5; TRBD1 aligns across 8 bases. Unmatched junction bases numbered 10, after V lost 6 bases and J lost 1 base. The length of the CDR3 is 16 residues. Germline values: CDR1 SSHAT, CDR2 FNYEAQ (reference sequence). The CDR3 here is CASSEGQEQGQETQYF. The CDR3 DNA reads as TGTGCCAGCAGTGAGGGACAGGAACAAGGCCAAGAGACCCAGTACTTC.

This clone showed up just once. CDR3 protein: CASTTLEGTAANYGYTF. CDR3 in DNA: TGTGCCAGCACCACGCTCGAAGGGACAGCCGCTAACTATGGCTACACCTTC. J is TRBJ1-2 and V is TRBV7-8, with 7 positions matching TRBD1. Per the germline V gene, CDR1 is SGHVS and CDR2 is FQNEAQ. V shed 7 bases, J shed 0 bases, and the junction held 14 bases outside the gene matches. The CDR3 is 17 amino acids.

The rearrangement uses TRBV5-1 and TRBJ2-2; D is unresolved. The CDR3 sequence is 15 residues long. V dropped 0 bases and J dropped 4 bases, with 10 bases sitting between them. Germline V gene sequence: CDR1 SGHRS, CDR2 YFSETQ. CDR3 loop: CASSLDISLTGELFF. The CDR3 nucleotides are TGCGCCAGCAGCTTGGACATATCGCTCACCGGGGAGCTGTTTTTT.

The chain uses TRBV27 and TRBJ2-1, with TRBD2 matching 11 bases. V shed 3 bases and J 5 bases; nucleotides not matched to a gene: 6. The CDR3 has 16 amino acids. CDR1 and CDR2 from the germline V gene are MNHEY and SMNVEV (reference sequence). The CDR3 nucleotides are TGTGCCAGCAGTTTCATAGCGGGGGGGCCGCACAATGAGCAGTTCTTC. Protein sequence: CASSFIAGGPHNEQFF.

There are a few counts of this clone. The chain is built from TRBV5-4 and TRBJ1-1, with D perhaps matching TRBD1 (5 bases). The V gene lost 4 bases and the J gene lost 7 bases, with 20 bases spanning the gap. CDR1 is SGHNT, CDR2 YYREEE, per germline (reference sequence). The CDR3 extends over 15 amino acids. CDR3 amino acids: CASSLRAGGKVEAFF. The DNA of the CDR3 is TGTGCCAGCAGCCTCCGGGCCGGGGGAAAGGTTGAAGCTTTCTTT.

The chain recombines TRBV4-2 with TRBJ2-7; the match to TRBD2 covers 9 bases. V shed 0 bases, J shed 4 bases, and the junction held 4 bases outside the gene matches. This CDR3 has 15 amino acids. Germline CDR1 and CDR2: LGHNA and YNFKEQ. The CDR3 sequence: CASSQEGTSHYEQYF. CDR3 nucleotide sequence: TGTGCCAGCAGCCAAGAAGGGACTAGCCATTACGAGCAGTACTTC.

The CDR3 protein is CASSQDRTVGGYTF. CDR3 nucleotides: TGCGCCAGCAGCCAAGATAGGACAGTCGGTGGCTACACCTTC. This sequence joins TRBV4-3 and TRBJ1-2, with D tentatively TRBD1 (6 bases). This CDR3 region has 14 residues. V lost 0 bases and J lost 7, with 12 bases in between. The germline gives CDR1 LGHNA, CDR2 YSLEER.

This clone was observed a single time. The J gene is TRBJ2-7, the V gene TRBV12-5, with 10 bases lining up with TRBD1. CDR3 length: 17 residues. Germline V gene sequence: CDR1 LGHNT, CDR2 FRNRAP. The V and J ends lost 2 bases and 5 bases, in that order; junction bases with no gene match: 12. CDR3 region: CASGLSTGTGVGHEQYF. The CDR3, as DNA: TGTGCTAGTGGTTTGTCGACCGGGACAGGGGTGGGGCACGAGCAGTACTTC.

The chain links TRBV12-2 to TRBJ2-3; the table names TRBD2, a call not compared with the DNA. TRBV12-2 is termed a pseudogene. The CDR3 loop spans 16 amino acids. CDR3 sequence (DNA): TGTGCAAGTCGCTCCCGGCCCCTCGGGGACACAGATACGCAGTATTTT. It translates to CASRSRPLGDTDTQYF.

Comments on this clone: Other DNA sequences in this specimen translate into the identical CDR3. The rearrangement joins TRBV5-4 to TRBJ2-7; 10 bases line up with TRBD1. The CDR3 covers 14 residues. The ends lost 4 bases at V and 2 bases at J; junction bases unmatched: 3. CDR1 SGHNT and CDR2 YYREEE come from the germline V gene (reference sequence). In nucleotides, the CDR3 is TGTGCCAGCAGCCTTGACAGGGGGCCCTACGAGCAGTACTTC. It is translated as CASSLDRGPYEQYF.

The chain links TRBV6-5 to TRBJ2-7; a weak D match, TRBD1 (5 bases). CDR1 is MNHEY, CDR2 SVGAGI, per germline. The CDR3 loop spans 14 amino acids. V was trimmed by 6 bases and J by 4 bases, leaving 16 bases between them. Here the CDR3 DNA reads TGTGCCAGCAGCCCCCTTAGGGGTGTGTACGAGCAGTACTTC. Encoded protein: CASSPLRGVYEQYF.

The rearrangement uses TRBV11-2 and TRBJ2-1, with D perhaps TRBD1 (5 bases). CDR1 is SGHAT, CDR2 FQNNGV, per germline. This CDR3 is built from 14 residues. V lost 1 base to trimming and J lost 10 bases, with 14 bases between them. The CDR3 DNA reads TGTGCCAGCAGCTTAGGACAGAAGCTTGGGGAGCAGTTCTTC. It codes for CASSLGQKLGEQFF.